These T cell receptor beta chains were read from a single sample in a study of blood T cell repertoires in COVID-19. The data were produced by immunoSEQ multiplex PCR, yet TCRdb's version contains in-frame clones alone and is incomplete. Among fewer than 90,000 clones, around 80% were seen once, and the ten largest hold around 49%. The source material was peripheral blood. The receptors derive from a human donor in a cohort sampled during active COVID-19. CDR3s include the opening cysteine and the closing phenylalanine or tryptophan. D genes are given only for firm matches. Clone size is shown for a subset of rows, as once, few, many or a class of expanded clone.

J | V | D | size | CDR3 | DNA
TRBJ2-7 | TRBV7-9 | TRBD1 | . | CASSLPPGGALNEQYF | TGTGCCAGCAGCTTACCCCCAGGGGGCGCGTTGAACGAGCAGTACTTC
TRBJ2-1 | TRBV6-5 | TRBD2 | . | CASRGLAGRREQFF | TGTGCCAGCAGGGGACTAGCGGGGCGCCGTGAGCAGTTCTTC
TRBJ2-3 | TRBV21-1 | . | . | CASSPWGLAGSDTQYF | TGTGCCAGCAGCCCGTGGGGACTAGCGGGATCGGATACGCAGTATTTT
TRBJ1-4 | TRBV2 | TRBD1 | . | CASSRDRGLEKLFF | TGTGCCAGCAGTCGGGACAGGGGGCTTGAAAAACTGTTTTTT
TRBJ2-5 | TRBV29-1 | . | . | CSGGQTYQETQYF | TGCAGCGGCGGACAGACCTACCAAGAGACCCAGTACTTC
TRBJ2-7 | TRBV2 | TRBD2 | . | CASGRDYRGEQYF | TGTGCCAGCGGCCGGGACTATCGAGGCGAGCAGTACTTC
TRBJ1-5 | TRBV27 | TRBD1 | . | CASSSGQTNQPQHF | TGTGCCAGCAGCTCGGGACAGACCAATCAGCCCCAGCATTTT
TRBJ1-1 | TRBV4-2 | . | . | CASSPVAFF | TGTGCCAGCAGCCCCGTAGCTTTCTTT
TRBJ2-7 | TRBV28 | TRBD2 | . | CASSRPTSGRVPNEQYF | TGTGCCAGCAGCCGTCCAACCAGCGGGAGGGTCCCAAACGAGCAGTACTTC
TRBJ2-7 | TRBV5-1 | . | . | CASSLRETYEQYF | TGCGCCAGCAGCTTGCGGGAAACCTACGAGCAGTACTTC
TRBJ2-1 | TRBV4-1 | . | . | CASSQDRGQGVYNEQFF | TGCGCCAGCAGCCAAGATCGGGGACAAGGGGTCTACAATGAGCAGTTCTTC
TRBJ2-2 | TRBV27 | . | . | CASTPHGGGGTGELFF | TGTGCCAGCACCCCTCATGGAGGGGGCGGCACCGGGGAGCTGTTTTTT
TRBJ2-3 | TRBV7-9 | . | few | CASSLKGTLVLDTQYF | TGTGCCAGCAGCTTGAAGGGGACTCTCGTCCTCGATACGCAGTATTTT
TRBJ2-5 | TRBV7-2 | . | . | CASSRAEGETQYF | TGTGCCAGCAGCCGGGCTGAGGGAGAGACCCAGTACTTC
TRBJ2-3 | TRBV7-9 | . | . | CASSSDPDKPRKDTQYF | TGTGCCAGCAGCTCCGACCCAGACAAGCCCCGGAAAGATACGCAGTATTTT
TRBJ2-1 | TRBV27 | . | . | CAVSGSGNEQFF | TGTGCCGTTTCAGGAAGCGGGAATGAGCAGTTCTTC
TRBJ2-7 | TRBV7-9 | . | few | CASSLGDGLEQYF | TGTGCCAGCAGCTTGGGGGACGGACTAGAGCAGTACTTC
TRBJ2-3 | TRBV4-3 | TRBD1 | . | CASSQTGQASTDTQYF | TGCGCCAGCAGCCAGACGGGACAGGCTAGCACAGATACGCAGTATTTT
TRBJ2-7 | TRBV4-3 | TRBD1 | once | CASSDGTGSTYEQYF | TGCGCCAGCAGCGATGGGACAGGTTCGACCTACGAGCAGTACTTC
TRBJ2-5 | TRBV4-3 | . | . | CASSQDVGPRGTQYF | TGCGCCAGCAGCCAAGATGTCGGGCCCCGGGGGACCCAGTACTTC
TRBJ1-5 | TRBV21-1 | . | . | CAVPRAQPQHF | TGTGCCGTTCCCAGGGCACAGCCCCAGCATTTT
TRBJ2-3 | TRBV18 | . | . | CASSPIRGQRTDTQYF | TGTGCCAGCTCCCCTATCCGAGGACAACGCACAGATACGCAGTATTTT
TRBJ2-1 | TRBV19 | TRBD1 | . | CASSRIRDRGYNEQFF | TGTGCCAGTAGTAGAATCCGGGACAGGGGGTACAATGAGCAGTTCTTC
TRBJ1-2 | TRBV29-1 | TRBD1 | . | CSAGQSYGYTF | TGCAGTGCGGGACAGAGCTATGGCTACACCTTC